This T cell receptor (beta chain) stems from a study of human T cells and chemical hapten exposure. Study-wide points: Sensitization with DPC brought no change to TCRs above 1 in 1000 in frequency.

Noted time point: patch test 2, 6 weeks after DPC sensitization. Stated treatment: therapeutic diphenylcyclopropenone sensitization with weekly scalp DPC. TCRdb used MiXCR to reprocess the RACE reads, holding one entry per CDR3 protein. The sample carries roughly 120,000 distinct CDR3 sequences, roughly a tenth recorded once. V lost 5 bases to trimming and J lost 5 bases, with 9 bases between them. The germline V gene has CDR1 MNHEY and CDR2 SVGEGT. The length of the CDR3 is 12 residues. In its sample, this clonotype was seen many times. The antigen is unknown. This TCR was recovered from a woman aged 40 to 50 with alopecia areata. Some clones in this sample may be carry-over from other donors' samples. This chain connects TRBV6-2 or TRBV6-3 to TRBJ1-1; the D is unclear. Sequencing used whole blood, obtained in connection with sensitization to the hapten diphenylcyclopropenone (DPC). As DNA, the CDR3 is TGTGCCAGCAGTCCACGTTGGACTGAAGCTTTCTTT. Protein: CASSPRWTEAFF.